The rows below give T cell receptor beta chains drawn from one sample of a study of PD-1 and CTLA-4 blockade in melanoma. Profiling relied on immunoSEQ multiplex PCR, and the TCRdb table lists in-frame clones only, not all of them. This table has 20,000 to 25,000 clones, about 91% appearing once. The sequencing here drew on CD8+ T cells from peripheral blood, taken before anti-PD-1 treatment. The receptors were gathered from a human donor with melanoma. Both conserved end residues are part of each CDR3. A D gene is named only where the DNA matches it firmly. Part of the rows lack a size; the others show once, few, many or a class for expanded clones.

DNA	CDR3	V	J	D	size
TGCGCCAGCAGCTTGGAACCCCTGAGGGGGCCGTACTATGGCTACACCTTC	CASSLEPLRGPYYGYTF	TRBV5-1	TRBJ1-2	TRBD1	.
TGTGCCACCATTCGGGAGAACACTGAAGCTTTCTTT	CATIRENTEAFF	TRBV12-3/TRBV12-4	TRBJ1-1	.	.
TGCGCCAGCAGCTTGGTGGGGAACGCCCGGGATGAAGCTTTCTTT	CASSLVGNARDEAFF	TRBV5-1	TRBJ1-1	.	.
TGCGCCAGCAGCCCATCCCGACAGTATTCTGAAGCTTTCTTT	CASSPSRQYSEAFF	TRBV4-1	TRBJ1-1	.	.
TGTGCCAGCAGCGTTGGGCTAGCGGGGCACAATGAGCAGTTCTTC	CASSVGLAGHNEQFF	TRBV9	TRBJ2-1	TRBD2	.
TGTGCCAGCAGTGAGTGGTTGAACACTGAAGCTTTCTTT	CASSEWLNTEAFF	TRBV2	TRBJ1-1	.	.
TGTGCCAGCAGTGAAACGAGAGGCTCGAACACTGAAGCTTTCTTT	CASSETRGSNTEAFF	TRBV2	TRBJ1-1	.	.
TGTGCCAGCAGCTTGACGGGGGCCGTCAACGAGCAGTACTTC	CASSLTGAVNEQYF	TRBV11-2	TRBJ2-7	.	.
TGTGCCACGGGAACAGCCTATGGCTACACCTTC	CATGTAYGYTF	TRBV27	TRBJ1-2	.	few
TGTGCCAGCAGCTCGTCCCGGGACAGCAAGCAGACCCAGTACTTC	CASSSSRDSKQTQYF	TRBV7-9	TRBJ2-5	TRBD1	.
TGTGCCAGCCTGGCACGGGGCTACACCTTC	CASLARGYTF	TRBV2	TRBJ1-2	.	once
TGTGCCTGGAGGTTACCGGGACAGGAACTTGAAGCTTTCTTT	CAWRLPGQELEAFF	TRBV30	TRBJ1-1	TRBD1	once
TGTGCCAGCAGCGGCAGGGACGTGAGCACTGAAGCTTTCTTT	CASSGRDVSTEAFF	TRBV7-9	TRBJ1-1	.	.
TGTGCCAGCCCCTCATCTTCAACTAATGAAAAACTGTTTTTT	CASPSSSTNEKLFF	TRBV18	TRBJ1-4	.	.
TGTGCCAGCAGCGGGGGACAGCCTGAAAAACTGTTTTTT	CASSGGQPEKLFF	TRBV7-9	TRBJ1-4	TRBD1	.
TGTGCCAGCAGCACCACCTACGAGCAGTACTTC	CASSTTYEQYF	TRBV6-2/TRBV6-3	TRBJ2-7	.	.
TGCGCCAGCAGCCTAGGTACAGGGGTTGGCTACACCTTC	CASSLGTGVGYTF	TRBV4-3	TRBJ1-2	TRBD1	.
TGTGCCAGCAGCTTGGAGGGAGCTAATGAAAAACTGTTTTTT	CASSLEGANEKLFF	TRBV7-9	TRBJ1-4	.	few
TGTGCCAGCAGTCGGGACCGCTCTTACCTTGAAGCTTTCTTT	CASSRDRSYLEAFF	TRBV5-4	TRBJ1-1	.	.
TGTGCCAGCATTCCCACTCCGGCCTACAATGAGCAGTTCTTC	CASIPTPAYNEQFF	TRBV7-2	TRBJ2-1	.	.
TGTGCCAGCAGTTTGGAGGGGACGGTGAGTGGTGAGCAGTTCTTC	CASSLEGTVSGEQFF	TRBV27	TRBJ2-1	.	once
TGTGCCAGCAGGGCGGACAGGGACTACGAGCAGTACTTC	CASRADRDYEQYF	TRBV13	TRBJ2-7	TRBD1	.
TGTGCCAGCAGTGAGGACACTTACTCTGAAAAACTGTTTTTT	CASSEDTYSEKLFF	TRBV6-1	TRBJ1-4	.	few
TGTGCCAGCAGTTTGGGGACAAAGGCTTTCTTT	CASSLGTKAFF	TRBV2	TRBJ1-1	.	.
TGTGCCAGCAGCTTAGGGGGACGAGACTCCTACAATGAGCAGTTCTTC	CASSLGGRDSYNEQFF	TRBV7-2	TRBJ2-1	.	.
TGCGCCAGCAGCTTGGGAAGGAACACTGAAGCTTTCTTT	CASSLGRNTEAFF	TRBV5-1	TRBJ1-1	.	.
TGTGCCAGCAGCCAAGGTTTGGTAAGCAATCAGCCCCAGCATTTT	CASSQGLVSNQPQHF	TRBV3-1/TRBV3-2	TRBJ1-5	.	.
TGTGCCAGCACCCCCGGGAAAGGGAAGGTCTACGAGCAGTACTTC	CASTPGKGKVYEQYF	TRBV7-9	TRBJ2-7	.	.
TGTGCCACCAGTGATCCCGGGACAGGGGTGTACGAGCAGTACTTC	CATSDPGTGVYEQYF	TRBV24-1	TRBJ2-7	TRBD1	.
TGTGCCAGCAGCATAGCGGGGGGGCCCTGGGAGCAGTACTTC	CASSIAGGPWEQYF	TRBV27	TRBJ2-7	TRBD2	.
TGTGCCAGCAGTATAGAACAGGGTACACTCACAGATACGCAGTATTTT	CASSIEQGTLTDTQYF	TRBV28	TRBJ2-3	.	.
TGTGCCAGCAGCTTAGAGGCCGATTCACCCCTCCACTTT	CASSLEADSPLHF	TRBV11-2	TRBJ1-6	.	few
TGTGCCAGCAGTTACGGGGACTTGTCTGGGGCCAACGTCCTGACTTTC	CASSYGDLSGANVLTF	TRBV6-2/TRBV6-3	TRBJ2-6	.	.
TGTGCCAGCAGCTTGACACAAAACACTGAAGCTTTCTTT	CASSLTQNTEAFF	TRBV5-8	TRBJ1-1	.	.
TGTGCCAGCAGTGCCCGGGACAGCACAGATACGCAGTATTTT	CASSARDSTDTQYF	TRBV6-4	TRBJ2-3	.	.
TGTGCCAGCAGGAGGGGGCAGGAAGCTTTCTTT	CASRRGQEAFF	TRBV5-4	TRBJ1-1	TRBD1	.
TGTGCCAGCAGGGCGACAGTCCTCCGCACAGATACGCAGTATTTT	CASRATVLRTDTQYF	TRBV27	TRBJ2-3	.	.
TGTGCCAGTACAGGACAGGGTATGTACGAGCAGTACTTC	CASTGQGMYEQYF	TRBV19	TRBJ2-7	TRBD1	.
TGTGCCAGCAGCTTCGAACAGGGCCTCTACGAGCAGTACTTC	CASSFEQGLYEQYF	TRBV7-9	TRBJ2-7	.	.
TGTGCCAGCAGTTCCGGGACAGGGGGGGTCAATGAGCAGTTCTTC	CASSSGTGGVNEQFF	TRBV27	TRBJ2-1	TRBD1	.
TGTGCCAGCAGCTATAACAGAAACACTGAAGCTTTCTTT	CASSYNRNTEAFF	TRBV7-8	TRBJ1-1	.	.
TGCGCCAGCAGCCAAGCCGGACAGGGGGCCGTTGAAGCTTTCTTT	CASSQAGQGAVEAFF	TRBV4-1	TRBJ1-1	TRBD1	.
TGCAGAGTCAAATCCGGGACAGCCCCAGAGACCCAGTACTTC	CRVKSGTAPETQYF	TRBV29-1	TRBJ2-5	TRBD1	.
TGTGCCAGCAGTTACGGCGGGGGGGCCTACGAGCAGTACTTC	CASSYGGGAYEQYF	TRBV6-5	TRBJ2-7	TRBD2	.
TGTGCCAGCAGCCTAACAGGGGAACGGTACGAGCAGTACTTC	CASSLTGERYEQYF	TRBV7-9	TRBJ2-7	TRBD1	.
TGTGCCAGCAGTCCCGGACAGGGGGCGTTTCGGACTGAAGCTTTCTTT	CASSPGQGAFRTEAFF	TRBV27	TRBJ1-1	TRBD1	.
TGCGCCAGCAGCCAAGGGGGAATGGCCTATGGCTACACCTTC	CASSQGGMAYGYTF	TRBV4-1	TRBJ1-2	.	.
TGTGCCAGCAGCCAAGGGGTCAAGGGGACGATGTACACTGAAGCTTTCTTT	CASSQGVKGTMYTEAFF	TRBV4-2	TRBJ1-1	.	once
TGTGCCAGCAGCATTGGGACAGACTATGGCTACACCTTC	CASSIGTDYGYTF	TRBV7-8	TRBJ1-2	TRBD1	.
TGTGCCAGCAGCCCCCAGCTCCCGATGAGCTACGAGCAGTACTTC	CASSPQLPMSYEQYF	TRBV7-9	TRBJ2-7	.	.
TGCGCCAGCACCCTCCCCGGGGGGGCGAACACTGAAGCTTTCTTT	CASTLPGGANTEAFF	TRBV5-1	TRBJ1-1	.	.
TGTGCCAGCAGCTCCGACGGAATTGAAGCTTTCTTT	CASSSDGIEAFF	TRBV7-9	TRBJ1-1	.	.
TGTGCCAGCAGTTTATTGAACACTGAAGCTTTCTTT	CASSLLNTEAFF	TRBV12-3/TRBV12-4	TRBJ1-1	.	.
TGTGCCAGCAGCCAAGGGGGTTCCTACAATGAGCAGTTCTTC	CASSQGGSYNEQFF	TRBV4-2	TRBJ2-1	.	.
TGTGCCAGCAGCCCGGACAGGGGAGCGACTGAAGCTTTCTTT	CASSPDRGATEAFF	TRBV7-9	TRBJ1-1	TRBD1	once
TGCAGCGGTGGACAGGGGGACTACAATGAGCAGTTCTTC	CSGGQGDYNEQFF	TRBV29-1	TRBJ2-1	TRBD1	.
TGTGCCAGCAGCCATGACAGGGGTTTGGCTGAAGCTTTCTTT	CASSHDRGLAEAFF	TRBV11-2	TRBJ1-1	TRBD1	.
TGTGCCAGCAGCTATGCGGGACGGGTGTTCGAGCAGTACTTC	CASSYAGRVFEQYF	TRBV7-2	TRBJ2-7	.	.
TGTGCCAGCAGCTTAAAAATAGGCGGGGGGGCAACAGAGACCCAGTACTTC	CASSLKIGGGATETQYF	TRBV7-9	TRBJ2-5	TRBD2	.
TGTGCCAGCAGCGACGGGCCGAACACTGAAGCTTTCTTT	CASSDGPNTEAFF	TRBV7-8	TRBJ1-1	.	.